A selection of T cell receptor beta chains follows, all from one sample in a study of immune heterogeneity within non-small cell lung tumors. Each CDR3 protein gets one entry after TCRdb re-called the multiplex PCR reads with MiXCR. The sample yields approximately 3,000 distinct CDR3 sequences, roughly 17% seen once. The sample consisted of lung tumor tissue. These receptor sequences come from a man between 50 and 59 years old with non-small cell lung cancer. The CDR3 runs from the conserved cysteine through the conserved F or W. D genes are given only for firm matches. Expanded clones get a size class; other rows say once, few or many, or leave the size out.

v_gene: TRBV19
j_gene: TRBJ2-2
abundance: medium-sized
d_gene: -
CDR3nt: TGTGCCAGTAGTAACCGGGGCACCGGGGAGCTGTTTTTT
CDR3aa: CASSNRGTGELFF

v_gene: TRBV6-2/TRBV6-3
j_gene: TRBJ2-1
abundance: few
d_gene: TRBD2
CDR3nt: TGTGCCAGCAGTTACTCCCATACTAGCGGTAGTGGGGAGCAGTTCTTC
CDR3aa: CASSYSHTSGSGEQFF

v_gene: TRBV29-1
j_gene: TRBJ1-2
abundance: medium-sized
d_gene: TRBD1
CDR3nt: TGCAGCGTTGTGGAGACAGGGGGGGTTGGCTACACCTTC
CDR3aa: CSVVETGGVGYTF

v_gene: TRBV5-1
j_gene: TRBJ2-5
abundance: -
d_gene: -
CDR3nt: TGCGCCAGCAGCTTGTCCCCCTTAGGAGGGAGTGCAGAGACCCAGTACTTC
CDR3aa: CASSLSPLGGSAETQYF

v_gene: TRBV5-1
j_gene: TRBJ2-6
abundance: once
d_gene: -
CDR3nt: TGCGCCAGCAGCTTAGTTCTAGGGGCTGGGGCCAACGTCCCGACTTTC
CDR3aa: CASSLVLGAGANVPTF

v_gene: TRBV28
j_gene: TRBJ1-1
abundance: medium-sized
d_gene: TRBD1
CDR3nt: TGTGCCAGCAATACCTTCGTAGTAGGGGGCGCGTACACTGAAGCTTTCTTT
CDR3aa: CASNTFVVGGAYTEAFF

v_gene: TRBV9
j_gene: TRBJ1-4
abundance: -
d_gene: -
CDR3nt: TGTGCCAGCAGCGTAGGGGGGAGTGGGGCAGCTAATGAAAAACTGTTTTTT
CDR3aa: CASSVGGSGAANEKLFF

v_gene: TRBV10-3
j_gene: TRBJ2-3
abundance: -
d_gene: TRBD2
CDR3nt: TGTGCCATCAGTGGGGGATCGCGGGGGGCTACAGATACGCAGTATTTT
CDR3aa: CAISGGSRGATDTQYF

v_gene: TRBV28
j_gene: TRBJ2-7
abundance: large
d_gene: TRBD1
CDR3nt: TGTGCCAGCAGGTCCGGGACAGGGCACTACGAGCAGTACTTC
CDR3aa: CASRSGTGHYEQYF

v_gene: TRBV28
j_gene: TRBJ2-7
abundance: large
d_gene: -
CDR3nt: TGTGCCAGCAGTCACGACAGGTACGAGCAGTACTTC
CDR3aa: CASSHDRYEQYF

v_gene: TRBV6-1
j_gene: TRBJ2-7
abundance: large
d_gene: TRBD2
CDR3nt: TGTGCCAGCAGTTCTCGACTAGCGGGAGCAGAGCAGTACTTC
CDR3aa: CASSSRLAGAEQYF

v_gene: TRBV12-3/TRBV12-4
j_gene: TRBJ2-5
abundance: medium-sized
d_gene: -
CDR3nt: TGTGCCAGCAGTTTAGAGGCCTTAGGAGAGACCCAGTACTTC
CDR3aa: CASSLEALGETQYF